This is a list of T cell receptor beta chains from one sample in a study of T cell changes during pregnancy in multiple sclerosis. Measured with immunoSEQ multiplex PCR; TCRdb has only the in-frame clones, and not every one. Here the sample spans about 110,000 clones, 85% to 95% being singletons. Sequencing used peripheral blood, obtained after pregnancy. The receptor set was obtained from a female donor with multiple sclerosis, enrolled in a pregnancy study. CDR3s include the opening cysteine and the closing phenylalanine or tryptophan. Fields, in order: CDR3 protein, J gene, V gene.

CDR3: CASSLAGQGILTEAFF; J: TRBJ1-1; V: TRBV11-2
CDR3: CASSLAVVAGGNEQFF; J: TRBJ2-1; V: TRBV5-1
CDR3: CASSISSGTSGSGYTF; J: TRBJ1-2; V: TRBV4-2
CDR3: CASRNRARKYGYTF; J: TRBJ1-2; V: TRBV6-1
CDR3: CASSQDSASGSTKGETQYF; J: TRBJ2-5; V: TRBV4-1
CDR3: CATSRGRQTYEQYF; J: TRBJ2-7; V: TRBV15
CDR3: CASSQGHSRLAGTREQYF; J: TRBJ2-7; V: TRBV5-1
CDR3: CASSFPGEETQYF; J: TRBJ2-5; V: TRBV5-1
CDR3: CASSEDRTTNEKLFF; J: TRBJ1-4; V: TRBV2
CDR3: CASSLDGAGELFF; J: TRBJ2-2; V: TRBV5-1
CDR3: CASSLDGGTEAFF; J: TRBJ1-1; V: TRBV11-3
CDR3: CASSRGVTEAFF; J: TRBJ1-1; V: TRBV5-4
CDR3: CASSPRSGQGLVTGELFF; J: TRBJ2-2; V: TRBV18
CDR3: CASSNGLAGGSNEQFF; J: TRBJ2-1; V: TRBV19
CDR3: CASSIGGVGNEKLFF; J: TRBJ1-4; V: TRBV5-4
CDR3: CASSPMGQGDYGYTF; J: TRBJ1-2; V: TRBV18
CDR3: CASSSGTAPTGGELFF; J: TRBJ2-2; V: TRBV5-4
CDR3: CASSLMAGLSYNEQFF; J: TRBJ2-1; V: TRBV7-2
CDR3: CASSATSGGLDEQFF; J: TRBJ2-1; V: TRBV5-1
CDR3: CASSQRLAGGTNEQFF; J: TRBJ2-1; V: TRBV4-2
CDR3: CASSGRDRGMDEQYF; J: TRBJ2-7; V: TRBV19